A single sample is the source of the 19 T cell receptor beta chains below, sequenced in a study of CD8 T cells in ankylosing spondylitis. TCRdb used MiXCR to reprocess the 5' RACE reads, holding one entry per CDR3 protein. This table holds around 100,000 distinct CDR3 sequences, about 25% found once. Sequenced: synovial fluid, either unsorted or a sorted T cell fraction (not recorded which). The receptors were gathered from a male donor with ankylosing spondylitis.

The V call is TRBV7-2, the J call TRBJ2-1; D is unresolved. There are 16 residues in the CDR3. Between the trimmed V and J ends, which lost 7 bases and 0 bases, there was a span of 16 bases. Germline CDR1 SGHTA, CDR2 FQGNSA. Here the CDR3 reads CASNPQGRSSYNEQFF. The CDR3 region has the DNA TGTGCCAGCAACCCTCAAGGCAGGAGCTCCTACAATGAGCAGTTCTTC. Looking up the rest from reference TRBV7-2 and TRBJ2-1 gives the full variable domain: GAGVSQSPSNKVTEKGKDVELRCDPISGHTALYWYRQSLGQGLEFLIYFQGNSAPDKSGLPSDRFSAERTGGSVSTLTIQRTQQEDSAVYLCASNPQGRSSYNEQFFGPGTRLTVL.

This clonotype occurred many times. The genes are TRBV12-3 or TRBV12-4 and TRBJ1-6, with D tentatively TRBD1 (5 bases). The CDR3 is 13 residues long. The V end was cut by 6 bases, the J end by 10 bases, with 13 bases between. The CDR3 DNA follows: TGTGCCAGCAGCTCAGGGCTTCGGTCACCCCTCCACTTT. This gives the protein CASSSGLRSPLHF.

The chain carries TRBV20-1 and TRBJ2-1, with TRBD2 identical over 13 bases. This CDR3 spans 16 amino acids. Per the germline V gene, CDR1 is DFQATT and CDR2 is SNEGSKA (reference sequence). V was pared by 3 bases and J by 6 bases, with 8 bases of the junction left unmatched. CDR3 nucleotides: TGCAGTGCTAGGGCTACTAGCGGGAGGGCCTTCAATGAGCAGTTCTTC. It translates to CSARATSGRAFNEQFF.

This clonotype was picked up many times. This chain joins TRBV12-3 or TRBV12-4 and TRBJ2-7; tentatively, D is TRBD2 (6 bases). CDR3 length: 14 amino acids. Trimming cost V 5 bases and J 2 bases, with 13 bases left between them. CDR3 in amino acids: CASSPGLVTYEQYF. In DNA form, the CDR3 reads TGTGCCAGCAGTCCGGGACTGGTAACCTACGAGCAGTACTTC.

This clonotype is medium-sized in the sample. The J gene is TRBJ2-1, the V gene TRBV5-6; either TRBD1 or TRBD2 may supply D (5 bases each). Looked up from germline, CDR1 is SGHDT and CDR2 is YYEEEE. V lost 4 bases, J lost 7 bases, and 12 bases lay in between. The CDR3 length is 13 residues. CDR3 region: CASSLGVGNEQFF. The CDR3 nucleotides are TGTGCCAGCAGCCTGGGGGTGGGGAATGAGCAGTTCTTC.

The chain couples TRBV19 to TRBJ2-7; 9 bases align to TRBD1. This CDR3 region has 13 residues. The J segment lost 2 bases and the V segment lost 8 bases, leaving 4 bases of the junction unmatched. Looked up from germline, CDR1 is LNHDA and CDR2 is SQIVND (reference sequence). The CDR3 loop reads CASRGQGPYEQYF. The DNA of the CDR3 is TGTGCCAGTCGGGGACAGGGACCCTACGAGCAGTACTTC.

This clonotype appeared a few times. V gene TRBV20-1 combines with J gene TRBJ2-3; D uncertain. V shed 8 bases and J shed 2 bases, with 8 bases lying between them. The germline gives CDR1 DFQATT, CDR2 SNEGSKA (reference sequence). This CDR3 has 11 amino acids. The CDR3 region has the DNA TGCAGTCCTCTCTTCACAGATACGCAGTATTTT. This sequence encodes CSPLFTDTQYF.

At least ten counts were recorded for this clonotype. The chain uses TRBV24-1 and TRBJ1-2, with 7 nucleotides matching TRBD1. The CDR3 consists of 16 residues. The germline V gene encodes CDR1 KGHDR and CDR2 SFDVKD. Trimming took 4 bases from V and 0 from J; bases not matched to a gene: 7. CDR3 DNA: TGTGCCACCAGTGACCGGAGGACAGGCCCTAACTATGGCTACACCTTC. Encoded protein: CATSDRRTGPNYGYTF.

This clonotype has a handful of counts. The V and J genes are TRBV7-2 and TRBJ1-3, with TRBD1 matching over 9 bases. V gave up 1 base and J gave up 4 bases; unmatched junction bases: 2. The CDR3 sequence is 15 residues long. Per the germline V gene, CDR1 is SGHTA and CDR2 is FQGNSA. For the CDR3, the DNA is TGTGCCAGCAGCTTAGACAGGGGGCCAGGAAACACCATATATTTT. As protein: CASSLDRGPGNTIYF.

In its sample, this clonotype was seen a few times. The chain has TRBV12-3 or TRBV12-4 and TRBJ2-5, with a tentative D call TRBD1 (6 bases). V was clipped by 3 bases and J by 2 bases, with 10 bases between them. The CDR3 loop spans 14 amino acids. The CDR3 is CASSLQGRQETQYF. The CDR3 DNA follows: TGTGCCAGCAGTTTGCAGGGGAGACAAGAGACCCAGTACTTC.

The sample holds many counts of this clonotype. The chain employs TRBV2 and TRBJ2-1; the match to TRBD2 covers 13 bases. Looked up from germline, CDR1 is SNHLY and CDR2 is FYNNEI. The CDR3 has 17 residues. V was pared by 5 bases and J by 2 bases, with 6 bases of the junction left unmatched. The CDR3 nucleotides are TGTGCCAGCAGTCCTAGGACTAGCGGGAGCACCTACAATGAGCAGTTCTTC. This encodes CASSPRTSGSTYNEQFF.

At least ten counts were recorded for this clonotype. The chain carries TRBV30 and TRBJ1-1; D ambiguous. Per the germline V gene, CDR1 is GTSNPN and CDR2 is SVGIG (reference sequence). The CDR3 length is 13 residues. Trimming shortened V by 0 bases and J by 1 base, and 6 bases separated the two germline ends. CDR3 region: CAWSVTSNTEAFF. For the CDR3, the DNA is TGTGCCTGGAGTGTAACGTCGAACACTGAAGCTTTCTTT.

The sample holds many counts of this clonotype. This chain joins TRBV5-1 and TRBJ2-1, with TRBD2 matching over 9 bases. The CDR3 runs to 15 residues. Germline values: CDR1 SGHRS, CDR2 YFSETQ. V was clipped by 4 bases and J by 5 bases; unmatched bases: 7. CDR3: CASSPWTSDHNEQFF. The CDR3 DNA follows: TGCGCCAGCAGCCCATGGACTAGCGACCACAATGAGCAGTTCTTC.

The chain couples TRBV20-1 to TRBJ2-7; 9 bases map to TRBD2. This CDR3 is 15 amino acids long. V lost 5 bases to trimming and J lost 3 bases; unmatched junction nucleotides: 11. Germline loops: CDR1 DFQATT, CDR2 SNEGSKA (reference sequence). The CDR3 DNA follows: TGCAGTGCTGTGCGCCGTGGTAGCGGGAGCTACGAGCAGTACGTC. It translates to CSAVRRGSGSYEQYV.

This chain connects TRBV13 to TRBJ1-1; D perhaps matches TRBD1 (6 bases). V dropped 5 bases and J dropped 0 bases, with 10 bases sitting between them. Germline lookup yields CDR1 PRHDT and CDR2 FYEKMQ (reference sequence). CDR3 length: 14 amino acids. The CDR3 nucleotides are TGTGCCAGCAGCCAAGGGGGTCTGAACACTGAAGCTTTCTTT. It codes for CASSQGGLNTEAFF.

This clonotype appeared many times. Written as DNA, the CDR3 is TGTGCCAGCAGCTCCCCGGACGAGGTAGCCAAAAACATTCAGTACTTC. Its translation is CASSSPDEVAKNIQYF. The genes are TRBV7-9 and TRBJ2-4; D is unresolved. The CDR3 is 16 amino acids. Germline CDR1 is SEHNR and CDR2 is FQNEAQ (reference sequence). The ends were cut back, 4 bases at V and 0 bases at J, with 13 bases in the middle.

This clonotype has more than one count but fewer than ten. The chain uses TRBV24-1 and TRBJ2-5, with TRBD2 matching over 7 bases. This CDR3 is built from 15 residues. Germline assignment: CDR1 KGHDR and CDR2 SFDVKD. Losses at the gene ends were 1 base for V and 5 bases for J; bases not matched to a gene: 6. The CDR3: CATSDLGGSGETQYF. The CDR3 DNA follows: TGTGCCACCAGTGATTTAGGCGGGAGTGGGGAGACCCAGTACTTC.

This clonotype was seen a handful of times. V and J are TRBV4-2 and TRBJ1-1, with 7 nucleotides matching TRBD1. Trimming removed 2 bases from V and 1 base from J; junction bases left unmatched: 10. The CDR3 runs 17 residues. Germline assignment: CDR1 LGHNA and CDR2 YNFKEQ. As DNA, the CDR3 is TGTGCCAGCAGCCAATTGGGAGGGGGCGGACCGAACACTGAAGCTTTCTTT. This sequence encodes CASSQLGGGGPNTEAFF.

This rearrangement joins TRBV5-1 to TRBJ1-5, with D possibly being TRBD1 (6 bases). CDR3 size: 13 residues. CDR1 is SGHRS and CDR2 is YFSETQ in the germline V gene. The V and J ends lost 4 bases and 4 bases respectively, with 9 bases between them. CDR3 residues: CASSIQGNQPQHF. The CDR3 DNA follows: TGCGCCAGCAGCATACAGGGTAATCAGCCCCAGCATTTT. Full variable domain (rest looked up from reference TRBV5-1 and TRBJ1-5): KAGVTQTPRYLIKTRGQQVTLSCSPISGHRSVSWYQQTPGQGLQFLFEYFSETQRNKGNFPGRFSGRQFSNSRSEMNVSTLELGDSALYLCASSIQGNQPQHFGDGTRLSIL.